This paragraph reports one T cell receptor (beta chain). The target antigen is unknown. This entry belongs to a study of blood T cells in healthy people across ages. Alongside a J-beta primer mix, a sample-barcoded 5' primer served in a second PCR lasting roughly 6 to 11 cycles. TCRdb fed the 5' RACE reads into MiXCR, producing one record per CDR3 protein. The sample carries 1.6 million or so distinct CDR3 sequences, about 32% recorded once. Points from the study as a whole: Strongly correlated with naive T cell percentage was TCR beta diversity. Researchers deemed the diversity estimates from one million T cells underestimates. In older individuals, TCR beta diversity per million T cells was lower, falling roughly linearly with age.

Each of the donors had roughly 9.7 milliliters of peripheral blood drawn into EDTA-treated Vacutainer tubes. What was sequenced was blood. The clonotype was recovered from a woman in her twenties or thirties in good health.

CDR3 sequence (DNA): TGTGCCAGCAGTGAAGTATTGGCTCCAACGGGCTATGGCTACACCTTC. Translation gives CASSEVLAPTGYGYTF. The V call is TRBV6-1, the J call TRBJ1-2; unclear D gene. The V end was cut by 1 base, the J end by 4 bases, with 16 bases between. There are 16 residues in the CDR3. The germline CDR1 and CDR2 sequences are MNHNS and SASEGT.